A single sample is the source of the 30 T cell receptor beta chains below, sequenced in a study of patients and donors after allogeneic stem cell transplantation. One entry per CDR3 protein results from TCRdb running MiXCR on the RT-PCR reads. This sample has about a million distinct CDR3 sequences, with approximately 19% found just once. The sequenced sample was blood, either unsorted or a sorted T cell fraction (not recorded which). These receptors came from a human donor who was either an allogeneic HSCT recipient or a stem cell or donor lymphocyte infusion donor (not recorded which). It is not recorded whose cells these are; they may come from a transplant donor.

The V call is TRBV12-3 or TRBV12-4, the J call TRBJ2-2; 9 bases line up with TRBD1. There are 16 residues in the CDR3. V dropped 2 bases and J dropped 3; count of bases not matched to a gene: 4. The CDR3 nucleotides read TGTGCCAGCAGTTTACGGACAGGGGTGGACACCGGGGAGCTGTTTTTT. Translated: CASSLRTGVDTGELFF.

This clonotype occurred a few times. The gene calls are TRBV24-1 and TRBJ2-6; 9 bases agree with TRBD1. V shed 2 bases, J shed 2 bases, and the junction held 6 bases outside the gene matches. The CDR3 loop spans 18 amino acids. The V gene's germline CDR1 is KGHDR and CDR2 SFDVKD. The CDR3 loop is CATSDSGTGIPGANVLTF. The CDR3, as DNA: TGTGCCACCAGTGATTCCGGGACAGGGATCCCTGGGGCCAACGTCCTGACTTTC.

CDR3 region: CASSQDGRGPINEQFF. CDR3 nucleotides: TGCGCCAGCAGCCAAGATGGCAGGGGGCCTATCAATGAGCAGTTCTTC. This chain links TRBV4-3 with TRBJ2-1; 8 bases map to TRBD1. The CDR3 spans 16 residues. The V segment lost 0 bases and the J segment 6 bases; nucleotides outside the gene matches: 7. Germline loops: CDR1 LGHNA, CDR2 YSLEER.

The rearrangement links TRBV6-1 to TRBJ1-4; possible D gene TRBD1, 5 bases. The CDR3 runs 14 residues. Trimming took off 3 bases at V and 8 bases at J, with 13 bases between the two ends. Germline CDR1 and CDR2: MNHNS and SASEGT. The DNA for the CDR3 is TGTGCCAGCAGTGATCTTGAGGGGTGGGAAAAACTGTTTTTT. Protein: CASSDLEGWEKLFF.

The chain links TRBV5-1 to TRBJ1-3; 8 bases are a match to TRBD1. The CDR3 runs 14 residues. The germline CDR1 and CDR2 sequences are SGHRS and YFSETQ. V was pared by 4 bases and J by 1 base, with 1 base of the junction left unmatched. CDR3 sequence: CASSGDRSGNTIYF. The CDR3 DNA reads TGCGCCAGCAGCGGGGACAGGTCTGGAAACACCATATATTTT.

This clonotype was counted a few times. V and J are TRBV5-1 and TRBJ2-2; a possible D gene is TRBD2 (6 bases). The CDR3 covers 14 residues. V was clipped by 4 bases and J by 4 bases, with 11 bases between them. CDR1 is SGHRS, CDR2 YFSETQ, per germline. The CDR3 DNA sequence: TGCGCCAGCAGCCCCGGGACTCCCACCGGGGAGCTGTTTTTT. This translates into CASSPGTPTGELFF. The whole variable domain, filled in from reference TRBV5-1 and TRBJ2-2, reads KAGVTQTPRYLIKTRGQQVTLSCSPISGHRSVSWYQQTPGQGLQFLFEYFSETQRNKGNFPGRFSGRQFSNSRSEMNVSTLELGDSALYLCASSPGTPTGELFFGEGSRLTVL.

This clonotype was seen a few times. The chain is built from TRBV10-3 and TRBJ2-2, with 8 positions matching TRBD1. With V trimmed by 4 bases and J by 3 bases, 7 bases remained unmatched. The CDR3 length is 16 residues. Per germline, CDR1 ENHRY and CDR2 SYGVKD. The CDR3 bases are TGTGCCATCAGTGGTTCAGGGGGCGCTGACACCGGGGAGCTGTTTTTT. This gives the protein CAISGSGGADTGELFF.

This clonotype was detected only a few times. The chain couples TRBV6-5 to TRBJ1-6; the match to TRBD1 covers 10 bases. The CDR3 runs 16 residues. Germline V gene lookup returns CDR1 MNHEY and CDR2 SVGAGI. J gave up 8 bases and V 1 base, and 5 bases lay outside the gene matches. This CDR3 is CASSYFLGQGDSPLHF. In nucleotides, the CDR3 is TGTGCCAGCAGTTACTTCCTCGGACAGGGGGATTCACCCCTCCACTTT.

CDR3 residues: CATSDSTGYTF. In DNA, the CDR3 is TGTGCCACCAGTGATTCCACCGGCTACACCTTC. The genes are TRBV24-1 and TRBJ1-2; D unresolved. Per germline, CDR1 KGHDR and CDR2 SFDVKD. The length of the CDR3 is 11 residues. Between the trimmed V and J ends, which lost 2 bases and 8 bases, there was a span of 5 bases.

In the case of this clonotype: A junction boundary mismatches the germline segment, possibly from a read error. This chain connects TRBV24-1 to TRBJ1-1; TRBD1 matches 10 bases. Germline-derived CDR1 and CDR2 are KGHDR and SFDVKD. This CDR3 region has 16 residues. The CDR3 is CAASDGGTGENTEAFF. The CDR3 DNA sequence: TGTGCCGCCAGTGATGGGGGGACAGGGGAAAACACTGAAGCTTTCTTT.

The J gene is TRBJ1-3, the V gene TRBV27, with no clear D. This CDR3 is built from 11 residues. V dropped 7 bases and J dropped 5 bases, with 6 bases sitting between them. Germline lookup yields CDR1 MNHEY and CDR2 SMNVEV (reference sequence). The CDR3 sequence: CASISRNTIYF. The CDR3 coding sequence is TGTGCCAGCATTTCCCGAAACACCATATATTTT.

This clonotype was recorded a few times. The genes are TRBV7-3 and TRBJ2-1; tentative D call: TRBD2 (7 bases). In germline, CDR1 is SGHTA, CDR2 FQGTGA. With 3 bases removed from V and 7 bases from J, the gap between germline ends came to 16 bases. CDR3 length: 15 amino acids. CDR3 nucleotide sequence: TGTGCCAGCAGCTTCAGGGGACTACCTATGAATGAGCAGTTCTTC. Amino acid sequence: CASSFRGLPMNEQFF.

V is TRBV15 and J is TRBJ2-1; D uncertain. CDR3 length equals 17 residues. Germline V gene lookup returns CDR1 LNHNV and CDR2 YYDKDF (reference sequence). The V and J ends lost 3 bases and 0 bases respectively, with 15 bases between them. CDR3 residues: CATSSPFLEFSYNEQFF. In nucleotides, the CDR3 is TGTGCCACCAGCAGCCCCTTCCTTGAGTTCTCCTACAATGAGCAGTTCTTC.

The CDR3 loop is CASTPGAGGYEQYF. In DNA form, the CDR3 reads TGTGCCAGCACCCCAGGGGCAGGGGGCTACGAGCAGTACTTC. The V gene is TRBV13, the J gene TRBJ2-7, with TRBD1 identical over 7 bases. From germline, CDR1 is PRHDT and CDR2 FYEKMQ (reference sequence). The V gene end was trimmed by 7 bases and the J gene end by 3 bases; junction bases not matched to a gene: 9. This CDR3 is built from 14 residues.

This sequence joins TRBV20-1 and TRBJ2-5; TRBD2 matches at 7 bases. The CDR3 length is 12 residues. Trimming cost V 6 bases and J 1 base; bases outside gene matches: 2. Per germline, CDR1 DFQATT and CDR2 SNEGSKA (reference sequence). DNA for the CDR3: TGCAGTGCCCCGGGGGGCCAAGAGACCCAGTACTTC. Protein: CSAPGGQETQYF.

The gene calls are TRBV28 and TRBJ1-3; D gene unclear. CDR1 and CDR2 (germline): MDHEN, SYDVKM. Trimming pared 5 bases from V and 0 bases from J, leaving 14 bases between. This CDR3 region has 16 residues. The CDR3 nucleotides read TGTGCCAGCAGTGACCTGGAGCTTAACTCTGGAAACACCATATATTTT. Translation: CASSDLELNSGNTIYF.

This clonotype has more than one count but fewer than ten. The chain employs TRBV12-3 or TRBV12-4 and TRBJ1-4; no clear D. Trimming left V 6 bases short and J 5 bases short, with 13 bases between. This CDR3 region has 14 residues. The CDR3 here is CASSLTKRNEKLFF. DNA of the CDR3: TGTGCCAGCAGCCTGACAAAAAGGAATGAAAAACTGTTTTTT.

This clonotype has more than one count but fewer than ten. The CDR3 loop reads CASRPLRDSGANVLTF. CDR3 sequence (DNA): TGTGCCAGCCGGCCTCTCCGGGACTCTGGGGCCAACGTCCTGACTTTC. The chain joins TRBV12-3 or TRBV12-4 to TRBJ2-6, with D perhaps TRBD2 (5 bases). V lost 8 bases, J lost 0 bases, and 14 bases lay in between. CDR3 size: 16 residues.

This clonotype was observed at least ten times. This chain joins TRBV12-3 or TRBV12-4 and TRBJ2-7, with TRBD1 matching over 9 bases. V trimming: 1 base; J trimming: 5 bases; junction bases outside the gene matches: 3. The CDR3 has 14 amino acids. For the CDR3, the DNA is TGTGCCAGCAGTTTAGGGGGACAGGGAGACGAGCAGTACTTC. Translation: CASSLGGQGDEQYF.

This chain uses TRBV10-3 with TRBJ2-7; the D is unclear. This CDR3 spans 14 amino acids. The germline V gene has CDR1 ENHRY and CDR2 SYGVKD. Between the trimmed V and J ends, which lost 4 bases and 2 bases, there was a span of 12 bases. This CDR3 is CAISGSPSTYEQYF. The CDR3 DNA reads TGTGCCATCAGTGGAAGCCCGTCCACCTACGAGCAGTACTTC.

The table lists this clonotype with a few counts. V is TRBV20-1 and J is TRBJ1-1; D gene uncertain. V lost 8 bases and J lost 6, with 22 bases in between. The CDR3 has 14 residues. Looked up from germline, CDR1 is DFQATT and CDR2 is SNEGSKA (reference sequence). CDR3 DNA sequence: TGCAGTCCCCGAGCAGTAGAGGTTCGGGCTGAAGCTTTCTTT. Translated, it gives CSPRAVEVRAEAFF.

A few counts support this clonotype. CDR3 sequence (DNA): TGCGCCAGCAGCCAAGTGGGAGGCAAGCAGTACTTC. Its protein product is CASSQVGGKQYF. This chain joins TRBV4-3 and TRBJ2-7, with D possibly TRBD2 on 6 matching bases. Germline CDR1 LGHNA, CDR2 YSLEER. Trimming shortened V by 1 base and J by 8 bases, and 9 bases separated the two germline ends. The CDR3 consists of 12 residues.

This chain joins TRBV4-3 and TRBJ2-1; D possibly corresponds to TRBD1 (6 bases). The V gene lost 0 bases and the J gene lost 10 bases, with 25 bases spanning the gap. The CDR3 consists of 18 residues. Germline loops: CDR1 LGHNA, CDR2 YSLEER. The CDR3 DNA sequence: TGCGCCAGCAGCCAAGATACCCCTGGGTTGGGGGCCCGTTCGGAGCAGTTCTTC. As protein: CASSQDTPGLGARSEQFF.

This clonotype was detected a few times. This chain joins TRBV20-1 and TRBJ1-5; a weak D match, TRBD1 (6 bases). Germline-derived CDR1 and CDR2 are DFQATT and SNEGSKA (reference sequence). V was shortened by 4 bases and J by 1 base, with 23 bases between the two germline ends. The CDR3 runs 18 residues. The CDR3 coding sequence is TGCAGTGCTACCCCGGGACCCCAGGGGTTGGGGAGCAATCAGCCCCAGCATTTT. As protein: CSATPGPQGLGSNQPQHF.

Many counts were recorded for this clonotype. V and J are TRBV9 and TRBJ2-3; no firm D call. Germline V gives CDR1 SGDLS, CDR2 YYNGEE. V was cut by 0 bases and J by 5 bases, with 7 bases left in between. The CDR3 contains 13 residues. The DNA of the CDR3 is TGTGCCAGCAGCGTAGATGGTGAAGATACGCAGTATTTT. Protein product: CASSVDGEDTQYF.

The chain uses TRBV4-1 and TRBJ2-3; D is undetermined. Germline V lookup: CDR1 MGHRA, CDR2 YSYEKL. The V gene lost 1 base and the J gene lost 10 bases, with 6 bases spanning the gap. The CDR3 loop spans 11 amino acids. This chain's CDR3 is CASSQGFSQYF. The CDR3 region has the DNA TGCGCCAGCAGCCAAGGATTTTCGCAGTATTTT.

This clonotype was seen a handful of times. This chain links TRBV12-3 or TRBV12-4 with TRBJ1-2, with D possibly TRBD1 on 5 matching bases. The CDR3 runs 14 residues. V dropped 2 bases and J dropped 4 bases, with 11 bases sitting between them. CDR3 sequence (DNA): TGTGCCAGCAGTTTACAGTTGGGGACCTATGGCTACACCTTC. Residues: CASSLQLGTYGYTF.

The chain combines TRBV5-6 with TRBJ1-1; D ambiguous. The CDR3 covers 15 residues. V gave up 3 bases and J gave up 4 bases, with 16 bases separating them. Per germline, CDR1 SGHDT and CDR2 YYEEEE. CDR3 in DNA: TGTGCCAGCAGCTCCCCCGACATTAAGGGCACTGAAGCTTTCTTT. Translated: CASSSPDIKGTEAFF.

The table lists this clonotype with a few counts. The chain recombines TRBV20-1 with TRBJ2-1; unclear D gene. The V end lost 3 bases, the J end lost 1 base, and 16 bases lay between the germline ends. The germline CDR1 and CDR2 sequences are DFQATT and SNEGSKA (reference sequence). The CDR3 length is 16 residues. CDR3 sequence: CSARGFLLNSYNEQFF. In nucleotides, the CDR3 is TGCAGTGCTAGGGGGTTTCTTTTAAATTCCTACAATGAGCAGTTCTTC.

The chain recombines TRBV20-1 with TRBJ1-5; possible D gene TRBD1, 6 bases. CDR1 is DFQATT and CDR2 is SNEGSKA in the germline V gene (reference sequence). The CDR3 runs 16 residues. V was clipped by 0 bases and J by 4 bases, with 16 bases between them. The DNA of the CDR3 is TGCAGTGCTAGAGATCTAGGGGCAGGGGATAATCAGCCCCAGCATTTT. Translation gives CSARDLGAGDNQPQHF.